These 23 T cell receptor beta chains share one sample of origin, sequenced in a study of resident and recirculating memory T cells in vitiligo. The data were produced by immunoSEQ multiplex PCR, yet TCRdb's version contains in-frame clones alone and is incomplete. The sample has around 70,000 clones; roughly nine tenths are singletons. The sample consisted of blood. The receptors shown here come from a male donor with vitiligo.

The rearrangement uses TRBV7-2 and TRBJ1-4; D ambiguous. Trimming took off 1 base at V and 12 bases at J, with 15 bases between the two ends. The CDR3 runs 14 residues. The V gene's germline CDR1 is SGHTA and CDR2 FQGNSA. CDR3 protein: CASSLELRRVELFF. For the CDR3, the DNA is TGTGCCAGCAGCTTAGAGTTACGGAGGGTTGAACTGTTTTTT. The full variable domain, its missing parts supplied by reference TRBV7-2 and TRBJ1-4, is GAGVSQSPSNKVTEKGKDVELRCDPISGHTALYWYRQSLGQGLEFLIYFQGNSAPDKSGLPSDRFSAERTGGSVSTLTIQRTQQEDSAVYLCASSLELRRVELFFGSGTQLSVL.

The CDR3 region has the DNA TGCGCCAGCAGCTTGGAGGCGGTCTCCTATAATTCACCCCTCCACTTT. This encodes CASSLEAVSYNSPLHF. The chain links TRBV5-1 to TRBJ1-6; D is unresolved. Germline CDR1 SGHRS, CDR2 YFSETQ. The V end was cut by 0 bases, the J end by 0 bases, with 7 bases between. CDR3 size: 16 residues.

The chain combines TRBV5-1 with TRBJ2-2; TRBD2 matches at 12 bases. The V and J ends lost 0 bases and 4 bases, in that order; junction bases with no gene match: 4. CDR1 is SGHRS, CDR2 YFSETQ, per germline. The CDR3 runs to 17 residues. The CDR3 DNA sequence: TGCGCCAGCAGCTTGGGACTAGCGGGGGCCGGCACCGGGGAGCTGTTTTTT. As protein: CASSLGLAGAGTGELFF.

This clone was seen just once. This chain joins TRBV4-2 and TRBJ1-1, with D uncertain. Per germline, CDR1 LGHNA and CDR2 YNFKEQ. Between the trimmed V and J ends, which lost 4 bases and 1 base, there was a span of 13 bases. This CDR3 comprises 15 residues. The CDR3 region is CASSRTRFGNTEAFF. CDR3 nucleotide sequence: TGTGCCAGCAGCCGAACCCGTTTCGGGAACACTGAAGCTTTCTTT.

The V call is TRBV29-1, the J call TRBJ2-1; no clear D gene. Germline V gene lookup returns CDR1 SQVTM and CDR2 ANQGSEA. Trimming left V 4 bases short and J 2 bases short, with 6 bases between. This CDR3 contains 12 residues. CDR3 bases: TGCAGCGTTGTAATAACCTACAATGAGCAGTTCTTC. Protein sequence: CSVVITYNEQFF.

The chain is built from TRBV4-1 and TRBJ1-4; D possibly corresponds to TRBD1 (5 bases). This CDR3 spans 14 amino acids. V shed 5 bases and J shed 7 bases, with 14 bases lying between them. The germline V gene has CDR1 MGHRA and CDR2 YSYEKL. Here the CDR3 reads CASSRYVGPEKLFF. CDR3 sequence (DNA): TGCGCCAGCAGCAGATACGTGGGGCCTGAAAAACTGTTTTTT.

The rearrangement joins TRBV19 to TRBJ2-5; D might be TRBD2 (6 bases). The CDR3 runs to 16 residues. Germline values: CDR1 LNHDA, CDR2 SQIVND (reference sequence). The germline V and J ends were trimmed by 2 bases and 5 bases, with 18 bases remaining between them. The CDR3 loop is CASSILGLTTEETQYF. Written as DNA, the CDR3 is TGTGCCAGTAGTATACTGGGACTCACCACGGAGGAGACCCAGTACTTC.

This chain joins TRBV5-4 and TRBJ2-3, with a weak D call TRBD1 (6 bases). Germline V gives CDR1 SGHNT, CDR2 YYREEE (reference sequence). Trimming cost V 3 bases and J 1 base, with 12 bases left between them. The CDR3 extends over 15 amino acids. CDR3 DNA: TGTGCCAGCAGCTCGACGAGACAGGGCACAGATACGCAGTATTTT. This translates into CASSSTRQGTDTQYF. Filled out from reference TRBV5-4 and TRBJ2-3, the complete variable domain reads ETGVTQSPTHLIKTRGQQVTLRCSSQSGHNTVSWYQQALGQGPQFIFQYYREEENGRGNFPPRFSGLQFPNYSSELNVNALELDDSALYLCASSSTRQGTDTQYFGPGTRLTVL.

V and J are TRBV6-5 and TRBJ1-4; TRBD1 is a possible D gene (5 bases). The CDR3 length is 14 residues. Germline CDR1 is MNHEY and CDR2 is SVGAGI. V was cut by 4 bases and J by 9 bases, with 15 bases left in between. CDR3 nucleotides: TGTGCCAGCAGTTCACAAGGGGCGCGGCAAAAACTGTTTTTT. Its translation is CASSSQGARQKLFF.

The CDR3 nucleotides read TGTGCCAGCAGTTATTCAGGGTGGGGCTACAATGAGCAGTTCTTC. It encodes CASSYSGWGYNEQFF. The V and J genes are TRBV6-5 and TRBJ2-1; a weak D match, TRBD1 (5 bases). Trimming removed 3 bases from V and 3 bases from J, with 12 bases in between. CDR1 and CDR2 (germline): MNHEY, SVGAGI. The CDR3 runs 15 residues.

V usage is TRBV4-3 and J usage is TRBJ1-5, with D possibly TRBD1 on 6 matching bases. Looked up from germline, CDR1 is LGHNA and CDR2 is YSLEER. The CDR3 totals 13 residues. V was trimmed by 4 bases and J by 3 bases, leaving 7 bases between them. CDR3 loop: CASSLGHNQPQHF. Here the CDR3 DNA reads TGCGCCAGCAGCCTGGGACACAATCAGCCCCAGCATTTT.

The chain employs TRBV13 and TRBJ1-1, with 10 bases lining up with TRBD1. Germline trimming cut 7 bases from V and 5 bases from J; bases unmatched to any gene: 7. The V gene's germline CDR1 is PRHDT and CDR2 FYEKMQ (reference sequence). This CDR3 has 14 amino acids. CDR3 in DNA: TGTGCCAGCATCTCCGGGACAGGGGCTACTGAAGCTTTCTTT. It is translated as CASISGTGATEAFF.

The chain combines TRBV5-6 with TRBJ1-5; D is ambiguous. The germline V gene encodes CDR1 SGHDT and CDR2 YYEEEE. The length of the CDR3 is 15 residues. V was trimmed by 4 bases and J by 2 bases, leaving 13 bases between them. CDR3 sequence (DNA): TGTGCCAGCAGCCGTGCTGTCGGGGGCAATCAGCCCCAGCATTTT. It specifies CASSRAVGGNQPQHF. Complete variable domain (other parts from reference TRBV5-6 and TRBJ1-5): DAGVTQSPTHLIKTRGQQVTLRCSPKSGHDTVSWYQQALGQGPQFIFQYYEEEERQRGNFPDRFSGHQFPNYSSELNVNALLLGDSALYLCASSRAVGGNQPQHFGDGTRLSIL.

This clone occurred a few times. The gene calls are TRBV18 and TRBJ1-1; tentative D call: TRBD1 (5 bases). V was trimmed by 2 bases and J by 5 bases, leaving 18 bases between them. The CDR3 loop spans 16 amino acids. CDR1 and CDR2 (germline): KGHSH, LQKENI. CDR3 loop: CASSPMVLGEGTEAFF. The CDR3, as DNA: TGTGCCAGCTCACCAATGGTATTAGGGGAGGGGACTGAAGCTTTCTTT. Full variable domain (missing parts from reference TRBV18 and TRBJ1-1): NAGVMQNPRHLVRRRGQEARLRCSPMKGHSHVYWYRQLPEEGLKFMVYLQKENIIDESGMPKERFSAEFPKEGPSILRIQQVVRGDSAAYFCASSPMVLGEGTEAFFGQGTRLTVV.

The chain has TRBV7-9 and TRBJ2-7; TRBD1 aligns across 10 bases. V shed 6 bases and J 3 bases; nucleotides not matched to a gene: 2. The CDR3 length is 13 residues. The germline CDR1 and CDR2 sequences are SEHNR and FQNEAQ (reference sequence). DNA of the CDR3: TGTGCCAGCAGTGGACAGGGGGTCTACGAGCAGTACTTC. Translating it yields CASSGQGVYEQYF.

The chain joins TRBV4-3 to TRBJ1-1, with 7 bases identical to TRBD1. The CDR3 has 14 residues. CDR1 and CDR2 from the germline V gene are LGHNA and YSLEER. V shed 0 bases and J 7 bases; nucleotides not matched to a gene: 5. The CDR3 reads CASSQDRGYDEAFF. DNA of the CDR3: TGCGCCAGCAGCCAAGACAGGGGGTATGATGAAGCTTTCTTT.

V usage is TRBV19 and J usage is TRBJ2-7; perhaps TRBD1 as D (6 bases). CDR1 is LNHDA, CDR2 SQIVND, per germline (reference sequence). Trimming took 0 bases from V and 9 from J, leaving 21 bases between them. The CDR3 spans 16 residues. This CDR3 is CASSIDGPRGIFGQYF. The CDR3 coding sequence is TGTGCCAGTAGTATAGACGGCCCGAGGGGGATATTTGGGCAGTACTTC.

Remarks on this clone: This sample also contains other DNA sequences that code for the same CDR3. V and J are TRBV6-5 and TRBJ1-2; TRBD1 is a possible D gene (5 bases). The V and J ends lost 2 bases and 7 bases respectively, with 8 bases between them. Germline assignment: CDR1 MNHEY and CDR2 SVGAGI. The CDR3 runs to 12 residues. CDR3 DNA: TGTGCCAGCAGTTACAGGGGAGGTGGCTACACCTTC. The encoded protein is CASSYRGGGYTF.

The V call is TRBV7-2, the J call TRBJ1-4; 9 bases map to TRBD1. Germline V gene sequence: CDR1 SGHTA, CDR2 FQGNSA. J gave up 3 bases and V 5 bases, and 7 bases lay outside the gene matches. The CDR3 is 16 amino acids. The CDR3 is CASSTNRGRANEKLFF. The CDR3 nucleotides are TGTGCCAGCAGCACAAACAGGGGGCGCGCTAATGAAAAACTGTTTTTT.

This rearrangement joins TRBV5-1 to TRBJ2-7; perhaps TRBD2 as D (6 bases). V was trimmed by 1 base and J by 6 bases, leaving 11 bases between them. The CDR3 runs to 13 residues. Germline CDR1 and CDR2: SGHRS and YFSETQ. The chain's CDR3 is CASSLYQGGEQYF. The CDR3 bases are TGCGCCAGCAGCTTGTATCAGGGAGGCGAGCAGTACTTC.

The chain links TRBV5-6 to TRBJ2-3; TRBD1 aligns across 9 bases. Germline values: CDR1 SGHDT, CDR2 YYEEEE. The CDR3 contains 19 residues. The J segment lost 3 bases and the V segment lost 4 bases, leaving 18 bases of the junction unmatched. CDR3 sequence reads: CASSGPWDRAGMETDTQYF. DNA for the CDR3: TGTGCCAGCAGCGGTCCCTGGGACAGGGCCGGGATGGAAACAGATACGCAGTATTTT.

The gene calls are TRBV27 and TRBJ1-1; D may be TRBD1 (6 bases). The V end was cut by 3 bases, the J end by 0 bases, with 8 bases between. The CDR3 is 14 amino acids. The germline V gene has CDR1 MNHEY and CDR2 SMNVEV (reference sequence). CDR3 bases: TGTGCCAGCAGTTTTGCAGGGGTGAACACTGAAGCTTTCTTT. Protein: CASSFAGVNTEAFF.

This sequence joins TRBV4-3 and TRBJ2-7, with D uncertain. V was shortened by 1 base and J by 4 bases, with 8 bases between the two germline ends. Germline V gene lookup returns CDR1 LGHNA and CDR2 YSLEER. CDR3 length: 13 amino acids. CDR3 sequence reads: CASSQAQSYEQYF. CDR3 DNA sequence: TGCGCCAGCAGCCAAGCACAATCGTACGAGCAGTACTTC.